The rows below give T cell receptor beta chains drawn from one sample of a study of T cell responses to AZD1222 COVID-19 vaccine. The repertoire was sequenced with immunoSEQ multiplex PCR; TCRdb's copy has only in-frame clones and lacks some. The sample has over 95,000 clones; approximately 92% are singletons. The material was peripheral blood, obtained on day 0 of AZD1222 vaccination. Source of these receptors: an adult in good health. Both conserved end residues are part of each CDR3. The order of the fields is clone size, V gene, J gene, D gene, CDR3 DNA, CDR3 protein. A D gene is named only where the DNA matches it firmly. The size field is filled for only some rows; it gives once, few, many or a size class.

few	TRBV4-1	TRBJ1-2	.	TGCGCCAGCAGCTTCGGGGGAAGGGGCTACACCTTC	CASSFGGRGYTF
.	TRBV6-1	TRBJ2-1	TRBD2	TGTGCCAGCAGTGAGAGCGGGGGGTCGGGAGAGCAGTTCTTC	CASSESGGSGEQFF
.	TRBV11-2	TRBJ2-2	.	TGTGCCAGCAGCTTAGAGGGGGGCGGGGAGCTGTTTTTT	CASSLEGGGELFF
.	TRBV9	TRBJ1-1	.	TGTGCCAGCAGCGTAGGACCTGGCACCGCCCCGAACACTGAAGCTTTCTTT	CASSVGPGTAPNTEAFF
.	TRBV10-3	TRBJ2-3	.	TGTGCCACTAGCAGCACAGATACGCAGTATTTT	CATSSTDTQYF
.	TRBV5-1	TRBJ1-5	.	TGCGCCAGCAGCTTAACAGGCGGAATCAATCAGCCCCAGCATTTT	CASSLTGGINQPQHF
.	TRBV5-1	TRBJ2-5	.	TGCGCCAGCAGCTCTAAAGAGACCCAGTACTTC	CASSSKETQYF
.	TRBV14	TRBJ1-1	.	TGTGCCAGCAGCCAAGTTAGGGTCCTGAACACTGAAGCTTTCTTT	CASSQVRVLNTEAFF
.	TRBV19	TRBJ1-2	.	TGTGCCAGTAGTAGGACAGTCAAAAACTATGGCTACACCTTC	CASSRTVKNYGYTF
.	TRBV7-3	TRBJ1-1	.	TGTGCCAGCAGCTTAACGAGGGACACCACTGAAGCTTTCTTT	CASSLTRDTTEAFF
.	TRBV7-9	TRBJ1-1	.	TGTGCCAGCAGCTTACAGGTGAACACTGAAGCTTTCTTT	CASSLQVNTEAFF
.	TRBV7-2	TRBJ2-1	.	TGTGCCAGCAGCCTAGGGGGGGCCAATGAGCAGTTCTTC	CASSLGGANEQFF
.	TRBV7-9	TRBJ2-2	.	TGTGCCAGCAGCTTAGCCACGACGAACACCGGGGAGCTGTTTTTT	CASSLATTNTGELFF
.	TRBV28	TRBJ2-4	.	TGTGCCAGCAGTCCCTCTAAACTTGGAGTCTCCTTAGCCAAAAACATTCAGTACTTC	CASSPSKLGVSLAKNIQYF
.	TRBV6-5	TRBJ2-1	TRBD1	TGTGCCAGCAGTAGAAACGGACAGGGGCGACAGTTCTTC	CASSRNGQGRQFF
.	TRBV9	TRBJ1-4	.	TGTGCCAGCAGCGAGACGGAAGCAACTAATGAAAAACTGTTTTTT	CASSETEATNEKLFF
.	TRBV6-1	TRBJ2-7	.	TGTGCCAGCAGTGAGTACCAGAACGTCTACGAGCAGTACTTC	CASSEYQNVYEQYF
.	TRBV7-9	TRBJ2-7	TRBD1	TGTGCCAGCAGCTCATACAGGGGGCGGACCCCCTACGAGCAGTACTTC	CASSSYRGRTPYEQYF
.	TRBV2	TRBJ1-4	.	TGTGCCAGCATTGGGACTAATGAAAAACTGTTTTTT	CASIGTNEKLFF
.	TRBV29-1	TRBJ2-5	.	TGCAGCGTTGTTTACCAGGGCCAAGAGACCCAGTACTTC	CSVVYQGQETQYF
.	TRBV3-1/TRBV3-2	TRBJ2-2	TRBD2	TGTGCCAGCAGCCCGCGGTGGGGCGGGGGGCAAAACACCGGGGAGCTGTTTTTT	CASSPRWGGGQNTGELFF
.	TRBV7-2	TRBJ2-1	.	TGTGCCAGCAGCTTCCGGGTCGTCGGTGAGCAGTTCTTC	CASSFRVVGEQFF
.	TRBV7-9	TRBJ1-4	TRBD1	TGTGCCAGCAGCCCCACAGGGGGAGGTGAAAAACTGTTTTTT	CASSPTGGGEKLFF
.	TRBV6-4	TRBJ2-1	.	TGTGCCAGCAGTGAAAGGGACGCGGACAATGAGCAGTTCTTC	CASSERDADNEQFF
.	TRBV7-3	TRBJ2-1	TRBD2	TGTGCCAGCAGCCCCGCGGTTCAGCGGGGGGGGCTTGGTGAGCAGTTCTTC	CASSPAVQRGGLGEQFF
.	TRBV27	TRBJ2-7	TRBD2	TGTGCCAGCAGTTTACGCTACGGGACTAGCGGGACCTACGAGCAGTACTTC	CASSLRYGTSGTYEQYF
.	TRBV20-1	TRBJ2-7	.	TGCAGTGCTAGAGCCCCATACGAGCAGTACTTC	CSARAPYEQYF
once	TRBV27	TRBJ2-5	.	TGTGCCAGCAGTTTACTAGGGGAAGAGACCCAGTACTTC	CASSLLGEETQYF
.	TRBV6-1	TRBJ1-5	.	TGTGCCAGCAGTGAAAGATTGGGATCGGGGCAGCCCCAGCATTTT	CASSERLGSGQPQHF
.	TRBV15	TRBJ2-5	TRBD1	TGTGCCACCAGCAGGGACAGGGAAGAGACCCAGTACTTC	CATSRDREETQYF
.	TRBV7-2	TRBJ2-7	TRBD1	TGTGCCAGCAGCTTAGCTAGGACAGGGTCCTACGAGCAGTACTTC	CASSLARTGSYEQYF
.	TRBV5-1	TRBJ1-2	TRBD1	TGCGCCAGCAGCCCGGGACAGGGGGCGCCCGGCTACACCTTC	CASSPGQGAPGYTF
.	TRBV7-9	TRBJ1-2	.	TGTGCCAGCAGCTTAAGGGACACCAGGATGTACGGCTACACCTTC	CASSLRDTRMYGYTF
.	TRBV20-1	TRBJ2-1	.	TGCAGTGCTAGAATTGCGGGGGAGCAGTTCTTC	CSARIAGEQFF
.	TRBV7-2	TRBJ2-4	.	TGTGCCAGCAGCTTGGGAACAGGGTCGGGTCGAAACATTCAGTACTTC	CASSLGTGSGRNIQYF
.	TRBV4-1	TRBJ1-6	.	TGCGCCAGCAGCCAAGTGGGCCGAGGGCCCCTTTTCTCACCCCTCCACTTT	CASSQVGRGPLFSPLHF
.	TRBV4-3	TRBJ1-2	TRBD1	TGCGCCAGCAGCCCAGACCTAGACAGGGATTCTAACTATGGCTACACCTTC	CASSPDLDRDSNYGYTF
few	TRBV6-5	TRBJ1-1	.	TGTGCCAGCAGTAAGACAGGTGTTACGAACACTGAAGCTTTCTTT	CASSKTGVTNTEAFF
.	TRBV14	TRBJ1-2	.	TGTGCCAGCAGCGAGGCCTCGACGTCCAACTATGGCTACACCTTC	CASSEASTSNYGYTF
once	TRBV5-6	TRBJ2-5	TRBD1	TGTGCCTGCAGCCACAAGGGGGCTAGTAAAGAGACCCAGTACTTC	CACSHKGASKETQYF
.	TRBV7-2	TRBJ1-2	.	TGTGCCAGCAGCTTTACCCAGGTTAACTATGGCTACACCTTC	CASSFTQVNYGYTF
.	TRBV25-1	TRBJ2-7	.	TGTGCCAGCAGTCGCTCCGTGGGGTACGAGCAGTACTTC	CASSRSVGYEQYF
.	TRBV2	TRBJ2-1	TRBD1	TGTGCCAGCAATGATGGGGGACAGGGGGCGACCTACAATGAGCAGTTCTTC	CASNDGGQGATYNEQFF
.	TRBV20-1	TRBJ2-7	.	TGCAGTGCTAGAGATCTTCCCGAGCAGTACTTC	CSARDLPEQYF
.	TRBV5-1	TRBJ2-3	TRBD2	TGCGCCAGCAGCTTGGACGGGGGGGCTAATACGCAGTATTTT	CASSLDGGANTQYF
.	TRBV7-6	TRBJ2-2	TRBD2	TGTGCCAGCAGCTTAGAAGCTAGCGGGAACACCGGGGAGCTGTTTTTT	CASSLEASGNTGELFF
.	TRBV6-5	TRBJ1-1	.	TGTGCCAGCAGTTACGTAGGGATCAACACTGAAGCTTTCTTT	CASSYVGINTEAFF
.	TRBV2	TRBJ1-3	.	TGTGCCAGCTCGCGGCTGTCTGGAAACACCATATATTTT	CASSRLSGNTIYF
.	TRBV5-6	TRBJ2-7	.	TGTGCCAGCAGCTCGGCCGAGGGGCGGTGGTACGAGCAGTACTTC	CASSSAEGRWYEQYF
.	TRBV9	TRBJ1-1	TRBD1	TGTGCCAGCAGCGATGACAGGGGCAACACTGAAGCTTTCTTT	CASSDDRGNTEAFF
.	TRBV18	TRBJ1-6	.	TGTGCCAGCTCACCAGAGGTCAGTGGTAATTCACCCCTCCACTTT	CASSPEVSGNSPLHF
.	TRBV18	TRBJ1-1	.	TGTGCCAGCTCACCGGCCAGGGTCATGAACACTGAAGCTTTCTTT	CASSPARVMNTEAFF